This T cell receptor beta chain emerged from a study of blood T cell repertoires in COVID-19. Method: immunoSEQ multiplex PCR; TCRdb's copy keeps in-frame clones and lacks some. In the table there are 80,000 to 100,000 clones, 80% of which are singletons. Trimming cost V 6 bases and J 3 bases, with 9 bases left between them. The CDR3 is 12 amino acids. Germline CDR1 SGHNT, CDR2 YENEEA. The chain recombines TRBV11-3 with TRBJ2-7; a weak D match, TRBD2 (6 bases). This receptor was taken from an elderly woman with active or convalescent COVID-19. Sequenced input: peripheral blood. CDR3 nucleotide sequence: TGTGCCAGCAGAGCCGGGAGCTACGAGCAGTACTTC. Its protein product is CASRAGSYEQYF.